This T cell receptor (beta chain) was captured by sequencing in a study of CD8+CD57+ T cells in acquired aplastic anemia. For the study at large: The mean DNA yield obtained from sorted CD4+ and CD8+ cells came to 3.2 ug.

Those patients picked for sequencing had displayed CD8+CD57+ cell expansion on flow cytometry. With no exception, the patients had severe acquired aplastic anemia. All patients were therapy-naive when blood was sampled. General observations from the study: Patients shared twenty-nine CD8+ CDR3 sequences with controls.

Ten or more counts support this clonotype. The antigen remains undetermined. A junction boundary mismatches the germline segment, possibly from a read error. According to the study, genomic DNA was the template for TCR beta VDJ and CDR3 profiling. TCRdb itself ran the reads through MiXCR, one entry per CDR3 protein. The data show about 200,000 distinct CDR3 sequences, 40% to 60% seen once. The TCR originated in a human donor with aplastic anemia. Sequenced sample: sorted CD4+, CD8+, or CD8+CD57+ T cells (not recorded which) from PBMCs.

CDR3 sequence reads: CASSENIGGSMAF. In DNA, the CDR3 is TGTGCCAGCAGTGAAAATATAGGGGGCTCGATGGCCTTC. This chain uses TRBV6-1 with TRBJ1-2; TRBD1 agrees at 7 bases. Germline CDR1 is MNHNS and CDR2 is SASEGT. This CDR3 region has 13 residues.